This note documents a single TCR beta chain sequence. This entry comes from a study of human T cells and chemical hapten exposure. Study information: Small discrepancies in pooled library volume mainly accounted for the varying TCR yields per sample.

V lost 7 bases and J lost 2, with 16 bases in between. The CDR3 covers 14 residues. The germline gives CDR1 SGDLS, CDR2 YYNGEE. TCRdb reprocessed the RACE reads via MiXCR and lists one record per CDR3 protein. Of 89,000 or so distinct CDR3 sequences in the sample, 6.5% to 8.5% were seen once. Documented time point: patch test 2, 6 weeks after DPC sensitization. Treatment defined: therapeutic diphenylcyclopropenone sensitization with weekly scalp DPC. The sample consisted of whole blood, taken in connection with sensitization to the hapten diphenylcyclopropenone (DPC). The chain links TRBV9 to TRBJ2-7; unclear D gene. This TCR came from a woman aged 30 to 39 with alopecia areata. Some clones in this sample may be carry-over from other donors' samples. This CDR3 is CASAPRANPYEQYF. The CDR3 nucleotides read TGTGCCAGCGCTCCCCGGGCTAACCCCTACGAGCAGTACTTC.